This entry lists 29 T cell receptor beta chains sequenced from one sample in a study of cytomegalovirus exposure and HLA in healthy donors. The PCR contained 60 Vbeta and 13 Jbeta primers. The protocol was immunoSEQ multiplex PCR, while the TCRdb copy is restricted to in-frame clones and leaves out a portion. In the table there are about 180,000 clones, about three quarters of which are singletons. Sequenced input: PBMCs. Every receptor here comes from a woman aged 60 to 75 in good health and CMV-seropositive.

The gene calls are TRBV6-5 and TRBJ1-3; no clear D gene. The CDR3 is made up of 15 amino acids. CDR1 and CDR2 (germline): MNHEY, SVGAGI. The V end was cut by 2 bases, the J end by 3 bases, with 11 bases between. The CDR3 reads CASSYKAGIGNTIYF. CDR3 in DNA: TGTGCCAGCAGTTACAAGGCGGGGATTGGAAACACCATATATTTT.

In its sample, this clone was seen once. The CDR3 spells CASARAVQETQYF. The CDR3 bases are TGTGCCAGCGCCAGGGCGGTACAAGAGACCCAGTACTTC. The V and J genes are TRBV9 and TRBJ2-5, with D possibly matching TRBD1 (5 bases). Trimming stripped 7 bases from V and 2 bases from J, with 12 bases between. The CDR3 has 13 residues. Germline loops: CDR1 SGDLS, CDR2 YYNGEE.

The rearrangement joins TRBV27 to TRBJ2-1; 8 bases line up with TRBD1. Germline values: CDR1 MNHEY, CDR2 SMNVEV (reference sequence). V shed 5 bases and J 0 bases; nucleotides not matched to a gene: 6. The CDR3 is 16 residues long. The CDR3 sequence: CASSPRTGISYNEQFF. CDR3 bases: TGTGCCAGCAGTCCACGGACAGGGATCTCCTACAATGAGCAGTTCTTC.

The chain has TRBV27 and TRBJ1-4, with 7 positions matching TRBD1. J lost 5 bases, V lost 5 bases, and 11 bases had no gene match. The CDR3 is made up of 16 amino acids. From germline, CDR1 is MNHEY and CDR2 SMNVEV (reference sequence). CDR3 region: CASSPQKGTENEKLFF. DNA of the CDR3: TGTGCCAGCAGTCCCCAAAAAGGGACAGAGAATGAAAAACTGTTTTTT. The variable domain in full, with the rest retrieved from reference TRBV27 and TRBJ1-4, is EAQVTQNPRYLITVTGKKLTVTCSQNMNHEYMSWYRQDPGLGLRQIYYSMNVEVTDKGDVPEGYKVSRKEKRNFPLILESPSPNQTSLYFCASSPQKGTENEKLFFGSGTQLSVL.

This CDR3 reads CASRKSGTGPETQYF. CDR3 DNA: TGTGCCAGCAGGAAATCCGGGACAGGGCCCGAGACCCAGTACTTC. This rearrangement joins TRBV5-6 to TRBJ2-5, with TRBD1 matching over 9 bases. This CDR3 is 15 amino acids long. V was clipped by 5 bases and J by 5 bases; unmatched bases: 10. Germline CDR1 reads SGHDT; CDR2 reads YYEEEE.

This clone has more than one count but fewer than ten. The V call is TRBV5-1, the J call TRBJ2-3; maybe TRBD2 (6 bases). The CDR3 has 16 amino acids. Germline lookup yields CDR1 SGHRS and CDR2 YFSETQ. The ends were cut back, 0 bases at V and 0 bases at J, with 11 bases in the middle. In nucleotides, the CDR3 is TGCGCCAGCAGCTTGGATCTTAGCGGTAGCACAGATACGCAGTATTTT. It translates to CASSLDLSGSTDTQYF. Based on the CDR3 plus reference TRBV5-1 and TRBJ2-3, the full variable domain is KAGVTQTPRYLIKTRGQQVTLSCSPISGHRSVSWYQQTPGQGLQFLFEYFSETQRNKGNFPGRFSGRQFSNSRSEMNVSTLELGDSALYLCASSLDLSGSTDTQYFGPGTRLTVL.

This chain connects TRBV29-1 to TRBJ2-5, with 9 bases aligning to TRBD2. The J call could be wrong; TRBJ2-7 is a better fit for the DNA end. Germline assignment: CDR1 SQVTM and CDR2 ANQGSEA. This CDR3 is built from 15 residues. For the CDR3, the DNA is TGCAGCGTTGAACAGGCTAGCGGGATAGACTACGAGCAGTACTTC. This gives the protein CSVEQASGIDYEQYF.

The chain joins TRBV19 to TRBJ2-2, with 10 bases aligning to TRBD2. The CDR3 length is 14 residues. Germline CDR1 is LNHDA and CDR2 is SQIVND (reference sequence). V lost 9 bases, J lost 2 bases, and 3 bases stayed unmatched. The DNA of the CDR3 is TGTGCCAGATGGACTAGCGGAAACACCGGGGAGCTGTTTTTT. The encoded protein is CARWTSGNTGELFF. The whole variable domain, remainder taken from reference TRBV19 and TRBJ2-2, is DGGITQSPKYLFRKEGQNVTLSCEQNLNHDAMYWYRQDPGQGLRLIYYSQIVNDFQKGDIAEGYSVSREKKESFPLTVTSAQKNPTAFYLCARWTSGNTGELFFGEGSRLTVL.

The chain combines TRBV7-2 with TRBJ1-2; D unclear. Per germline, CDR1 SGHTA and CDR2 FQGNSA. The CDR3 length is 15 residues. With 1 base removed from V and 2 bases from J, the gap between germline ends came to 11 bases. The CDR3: CASSLGTVTNYGYTF. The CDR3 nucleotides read TGTGCCAGCAGCTTAGGCACAGTCACAAACTATGGCTACACCTTC.

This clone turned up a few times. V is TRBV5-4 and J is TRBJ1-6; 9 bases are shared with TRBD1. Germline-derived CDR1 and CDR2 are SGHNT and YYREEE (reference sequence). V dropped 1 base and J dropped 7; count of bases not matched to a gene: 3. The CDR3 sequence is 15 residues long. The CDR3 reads CASSLRQGENSPLHF. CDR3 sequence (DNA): TGTGCCAGCAGCTTGCGACAGGGGGAAAATTCACCCCTCCACTTT.

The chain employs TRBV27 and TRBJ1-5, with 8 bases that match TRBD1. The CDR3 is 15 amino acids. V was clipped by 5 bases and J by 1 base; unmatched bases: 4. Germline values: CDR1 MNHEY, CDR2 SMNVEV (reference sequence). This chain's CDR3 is CASSPDRGSNQPQHF. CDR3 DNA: TGTGCCAGCAGTCCAGACAGGGGAAGCAATCAGCCCCAGCATTTT.

CDR3 bases: TGTGCCAGCAGGATGCCGGGACTAGCGGGGCGGACCCCTAGCACAGATACGCAGTATTTT. Encoded protein: CASRMPGLAGRTPSTDTQYF. The chain joins TRBV27 to TRBJ2-3, with 13 positions matching TRBD2. The V gene end was trimmed by 6 bases and the J gene end by 0 bases; junction bases not matched to a gene: 15. From germline, CDR1 is MNHEY and CDR2 SMNVEV (reference sequence). There are 20 residues in the CDR3.

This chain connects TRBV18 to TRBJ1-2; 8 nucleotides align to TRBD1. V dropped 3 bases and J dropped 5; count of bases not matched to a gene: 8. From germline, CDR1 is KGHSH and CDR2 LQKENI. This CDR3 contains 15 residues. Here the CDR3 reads CASSPVDRATYGYTF. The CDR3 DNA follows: TGTGCCAGCTCACCCGTGGACAGGGCCACGTATGGCTACACCTTC.

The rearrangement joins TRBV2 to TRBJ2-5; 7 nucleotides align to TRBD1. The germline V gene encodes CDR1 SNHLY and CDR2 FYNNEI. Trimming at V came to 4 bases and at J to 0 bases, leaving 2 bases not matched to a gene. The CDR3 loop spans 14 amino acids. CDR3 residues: CASSGGQYQETQYF. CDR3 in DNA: TGTGCCAGCAGTGGGGGACAGTACCAAGAGACCCAGTACTTC.

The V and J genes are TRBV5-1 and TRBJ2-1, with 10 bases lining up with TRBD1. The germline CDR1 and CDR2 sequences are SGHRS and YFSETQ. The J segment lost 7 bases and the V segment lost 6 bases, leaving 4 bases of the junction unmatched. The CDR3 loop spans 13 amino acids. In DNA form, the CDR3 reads TGCGCCAGCACGACAGGGGGCAGGAATGAGCAGTTCTTC. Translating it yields CASTTGGRNEQFF.

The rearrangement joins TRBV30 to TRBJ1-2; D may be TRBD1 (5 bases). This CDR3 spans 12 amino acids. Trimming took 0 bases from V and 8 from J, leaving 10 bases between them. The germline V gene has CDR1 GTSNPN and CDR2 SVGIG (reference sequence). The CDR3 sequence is CAWSVGGDGYTF. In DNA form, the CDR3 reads TGTGCCTGGAGTGTTGGAGGGGACGGCTACACCTTC.

CDR3 DNA sequence: TGTGCCAGCAGCCTGTCCGGGACAGGGTTGGAGACCCAGTACTTC. It translates to CASSLSGTGLETQYF. The V gene is TRBV11-2, the J gene TRBJ2-5; 9 bases fit TRBD1. There are 15 residues in the CDR3. Germline values: CDR1 SGHAT, CDR2 FQNNGV. After removal of 5 bases from V and 5 bases from J, the junction contained 9 bases not matched to a gene.

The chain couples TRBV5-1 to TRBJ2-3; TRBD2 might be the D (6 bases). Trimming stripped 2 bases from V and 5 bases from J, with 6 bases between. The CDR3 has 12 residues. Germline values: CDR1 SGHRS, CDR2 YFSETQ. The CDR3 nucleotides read TGCGCCAGCAGCTTCGGGGGAGATACGCAGTATTTT. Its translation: CASSFGGDTQYF.

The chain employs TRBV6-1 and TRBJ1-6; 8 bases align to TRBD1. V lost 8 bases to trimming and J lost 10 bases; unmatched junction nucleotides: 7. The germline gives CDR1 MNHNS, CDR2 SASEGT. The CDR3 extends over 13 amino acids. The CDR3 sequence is CASRQGAFSPLHF. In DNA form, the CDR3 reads TGTGCCAGCCGCCAGGGGGCATTCTCACCCCTCCACTTT.

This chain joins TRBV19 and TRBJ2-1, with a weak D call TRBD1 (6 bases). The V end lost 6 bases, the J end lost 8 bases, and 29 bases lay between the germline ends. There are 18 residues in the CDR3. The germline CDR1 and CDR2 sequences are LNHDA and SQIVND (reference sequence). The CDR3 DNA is TGTGCCAGTAGACTAACTACTCCTGGGGGCGGGCGCCCGGATGAGCAGTTCTTC. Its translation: CASRLTTPGGGRPDEQFF.

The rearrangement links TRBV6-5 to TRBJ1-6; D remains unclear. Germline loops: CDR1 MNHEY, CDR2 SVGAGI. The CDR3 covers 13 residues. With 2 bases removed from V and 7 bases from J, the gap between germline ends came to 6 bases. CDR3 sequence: CASSYSINSPLHF. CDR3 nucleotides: TGTGCCAGCAGTTACAGCATAAATTCACCCCTCCACTTT.

The CDR3 region is CASSFRREETQYF. The DNA of the CDR3 is TGTGCCAGCAGCTTTCGCAGGGAAGAGACCCAGTACTTC. The V call is TRBV7-2, the J call TRBJ2-5; possibly TRBD1 for D (5 bases). CDR1 is SGHTA and CDR2 is FQGNSA in the germline V gene. V was cut by 3 bases and J by 3 bases, with 8 bases left in between. The CDR3 consists of 13 residues. The whole variable domain, remainder taken from reference TRBV7-2 and TRBJ2-5, is GAGVSQSPSNKVTEKGKDVELRCDPISGHTALYWYRQSLGQGLEFLIYFQGNSAPDKSGLPSDRFSAERTGGSVSTLTIQRTQQEDSAVYLCASSFRREETQYFGPGTRLLVL.

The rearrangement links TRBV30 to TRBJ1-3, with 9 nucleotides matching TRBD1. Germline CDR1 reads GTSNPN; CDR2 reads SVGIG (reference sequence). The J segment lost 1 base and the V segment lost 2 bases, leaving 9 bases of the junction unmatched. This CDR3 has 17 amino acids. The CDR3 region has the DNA TGTGCCTGGAGTCCTCCGACAGGGGGTACGTCTGGAAACACCATATATTTT. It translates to CAWSPPTGGTSGNTIYF. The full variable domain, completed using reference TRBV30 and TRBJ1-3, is SQTIHQWPATLVQPVGSPLSLECTVEGTSNPNLYWYRQAAGRGLQLLFYSVGIGQISSEVPQNLSASRPQDRQFILSSKKLLLSDSGFYLCAWSPPTGGTSGNTIYFGEGSWLTVV.

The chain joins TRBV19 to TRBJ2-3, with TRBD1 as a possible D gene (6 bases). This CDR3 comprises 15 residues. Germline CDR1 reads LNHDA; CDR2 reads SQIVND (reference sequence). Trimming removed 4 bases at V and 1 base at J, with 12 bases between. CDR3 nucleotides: TGTGCCAGTAGTAAGGGGGTGCGTGGCACAGATACGCAGTATTTT. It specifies CASSKGVRGTDTQYF.

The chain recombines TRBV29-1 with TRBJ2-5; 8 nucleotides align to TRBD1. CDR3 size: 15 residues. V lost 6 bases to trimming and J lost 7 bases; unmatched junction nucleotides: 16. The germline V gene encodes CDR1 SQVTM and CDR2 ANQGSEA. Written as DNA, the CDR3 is TGCAGCGTCGCGAGACAGGGGTCCCTGGGAGGGACCCAGTACTTC. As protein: CSVARQGSLGGTQYF.

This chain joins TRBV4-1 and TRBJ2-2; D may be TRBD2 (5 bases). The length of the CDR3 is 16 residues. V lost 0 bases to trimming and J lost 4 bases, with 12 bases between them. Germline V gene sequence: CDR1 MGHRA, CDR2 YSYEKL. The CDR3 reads CASSQDGAARTGELFF. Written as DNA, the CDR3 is TGCGCCAGCAGCCAAGACGGAGCGGCTCGCACCGGGGAGCTGTTTTTT.

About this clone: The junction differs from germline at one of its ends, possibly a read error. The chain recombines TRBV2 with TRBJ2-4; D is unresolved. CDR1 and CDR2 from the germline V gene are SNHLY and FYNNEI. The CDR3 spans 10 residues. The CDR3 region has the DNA TGTGCCAGTTGGCAGAACAGTCAGTACTTC. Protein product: CASWQNSQYF.

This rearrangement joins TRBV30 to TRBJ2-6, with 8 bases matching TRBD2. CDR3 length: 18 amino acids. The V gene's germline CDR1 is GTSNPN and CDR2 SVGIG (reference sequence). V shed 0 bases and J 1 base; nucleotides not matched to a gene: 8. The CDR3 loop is CAWSVLIAGLSGANVLTF. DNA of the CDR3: TGTGCCTGGAGTGTACTAATAGCGGGGTTATCTGGGGCCAACGTCCTGACTTTC.

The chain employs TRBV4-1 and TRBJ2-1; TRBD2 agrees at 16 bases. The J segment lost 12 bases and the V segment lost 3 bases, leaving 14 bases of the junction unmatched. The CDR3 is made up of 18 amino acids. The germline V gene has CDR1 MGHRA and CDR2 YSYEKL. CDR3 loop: CASSHVTTGTSGGAGQFF. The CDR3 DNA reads TGCGCCAGCAGCCATGTAACTACCGGGACTAGCGGGGGGGCGGGGCAGTTCTTC.